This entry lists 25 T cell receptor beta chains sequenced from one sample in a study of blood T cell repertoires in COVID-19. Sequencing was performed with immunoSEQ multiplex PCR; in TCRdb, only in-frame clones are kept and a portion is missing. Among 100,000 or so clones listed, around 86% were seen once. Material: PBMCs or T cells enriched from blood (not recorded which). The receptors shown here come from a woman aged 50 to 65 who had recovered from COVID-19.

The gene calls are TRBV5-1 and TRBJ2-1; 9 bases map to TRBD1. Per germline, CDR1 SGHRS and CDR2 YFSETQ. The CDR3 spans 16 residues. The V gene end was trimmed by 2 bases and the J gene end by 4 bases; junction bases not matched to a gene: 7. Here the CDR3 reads CASSLQGALFYNEQFF. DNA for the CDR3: TGCGCCAGCAGCTTACAGGGGGCTTTGTTTTACAATGAGCAGTTCTTC. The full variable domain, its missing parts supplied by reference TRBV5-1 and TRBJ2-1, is KAGVTQTPRYLIKTRGQQVTLSCSPISGHRSVSWYQQTPGQGLQFLFEYFSETQRNKGNFPGRFSGRQFSNSRSEMNVSTLELGDSALYLCASSLQGALFYNEQFFGPGTRLTVL.

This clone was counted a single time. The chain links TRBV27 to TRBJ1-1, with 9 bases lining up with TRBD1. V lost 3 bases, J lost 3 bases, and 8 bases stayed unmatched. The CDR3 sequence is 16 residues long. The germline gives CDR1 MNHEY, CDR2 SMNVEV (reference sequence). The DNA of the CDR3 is TGTGCCAGCAGTTTTGCCCCGACAGGGGGTCACACTGAAGCTTTCTTT. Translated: CASSFAPTGGHTEAFF.

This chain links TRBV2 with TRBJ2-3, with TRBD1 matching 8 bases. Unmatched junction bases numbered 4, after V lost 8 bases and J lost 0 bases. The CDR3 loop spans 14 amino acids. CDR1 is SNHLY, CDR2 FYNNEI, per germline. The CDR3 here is CASRRTGSTDTQYF. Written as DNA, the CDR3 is TGTGCCAGCCGAAGGACAGGGAGCACAGATACGCAGTATTTT. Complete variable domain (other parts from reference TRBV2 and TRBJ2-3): EPEVTQTPSHQVTQMGQEVILRCVPISNHLYFYWYRQILGQKVEFLVSFYNNEISEKSEIFDDQFSVERPDGSNFTLKIRSTKLEDSAMYFCASRRTGSTDTQYFGPGTRLTVL.

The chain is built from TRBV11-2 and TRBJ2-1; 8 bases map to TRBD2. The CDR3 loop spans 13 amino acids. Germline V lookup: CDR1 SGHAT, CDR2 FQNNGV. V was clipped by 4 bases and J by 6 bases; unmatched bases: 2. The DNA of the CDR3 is TGTGCCAGCAGCTACGGGAGGGTCAATGAGCAGTTCTTC. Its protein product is CASSYGRVNEQFF.

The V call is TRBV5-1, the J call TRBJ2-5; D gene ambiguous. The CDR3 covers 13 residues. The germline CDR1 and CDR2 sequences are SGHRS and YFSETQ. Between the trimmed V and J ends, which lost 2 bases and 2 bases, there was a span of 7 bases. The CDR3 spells CASSFQVQETQYF. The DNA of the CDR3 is TGCGCCAGCAGCTTCCAGGTACAAGAGACCCAGTACTTC.

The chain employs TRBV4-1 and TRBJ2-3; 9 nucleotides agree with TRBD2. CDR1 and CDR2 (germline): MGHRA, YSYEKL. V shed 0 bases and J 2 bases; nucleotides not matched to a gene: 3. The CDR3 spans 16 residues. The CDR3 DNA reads TGCGCCAGCAGCCAAGAGGGCGGGGGGGACACAGATACGCAGTATTTT. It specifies CASSQEGGGDTDTQYF.

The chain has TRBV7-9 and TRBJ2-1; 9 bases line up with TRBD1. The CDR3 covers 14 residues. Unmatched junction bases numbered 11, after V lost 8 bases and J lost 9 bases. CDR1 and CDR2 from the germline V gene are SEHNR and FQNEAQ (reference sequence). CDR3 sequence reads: CASRRTGEGVEQFF. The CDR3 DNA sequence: TGTGCCAGCCGCCGGACAGGGGAGGGGGTTGAGCAGTTCTTC.

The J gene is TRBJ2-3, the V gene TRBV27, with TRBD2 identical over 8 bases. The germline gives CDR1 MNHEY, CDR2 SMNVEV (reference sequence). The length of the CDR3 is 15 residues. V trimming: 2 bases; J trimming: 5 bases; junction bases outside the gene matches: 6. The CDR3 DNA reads TGTGCCAGCAGTTTAGCGGCCGGGAGGGAAGATACGCAGTATTTT. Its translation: CASSLAAGREDTQYF.

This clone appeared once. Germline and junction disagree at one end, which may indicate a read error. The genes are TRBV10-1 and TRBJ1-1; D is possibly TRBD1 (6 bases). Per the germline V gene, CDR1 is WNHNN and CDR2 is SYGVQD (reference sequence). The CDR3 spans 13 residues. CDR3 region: CASSESGGAEAFF. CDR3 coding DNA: TGCGCCAGCAGTGAGTCGGGGGGGGCTGAGGCTTTCTTT.

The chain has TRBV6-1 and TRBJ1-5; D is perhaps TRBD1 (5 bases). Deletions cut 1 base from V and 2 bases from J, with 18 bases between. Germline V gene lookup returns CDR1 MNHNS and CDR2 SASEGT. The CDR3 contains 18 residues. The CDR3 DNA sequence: TGTGCCAGCAGTGAAGATCATGACAGCTTTGTGCGCAATCAGCCCCAGCATTTT. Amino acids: CASSEDHDSFVRNQPQHF.

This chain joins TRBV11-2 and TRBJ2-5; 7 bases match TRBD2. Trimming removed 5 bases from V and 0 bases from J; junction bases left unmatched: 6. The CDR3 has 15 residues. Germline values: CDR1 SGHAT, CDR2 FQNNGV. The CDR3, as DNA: TGTGCCAGCAGCCTTTCCGGGACTAACCAAGAGACCCAGTACTTC. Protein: CASSLSGTNQETQYF.

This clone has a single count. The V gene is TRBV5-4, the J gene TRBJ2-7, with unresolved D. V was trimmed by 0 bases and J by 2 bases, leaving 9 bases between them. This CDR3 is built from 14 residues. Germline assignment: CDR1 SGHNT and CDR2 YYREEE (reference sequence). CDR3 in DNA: TGTGCCAGCAGCTTGGCAGTCCCCCCCTACGAGCAGTACTTC. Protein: CASSLAVPPYEQYF.

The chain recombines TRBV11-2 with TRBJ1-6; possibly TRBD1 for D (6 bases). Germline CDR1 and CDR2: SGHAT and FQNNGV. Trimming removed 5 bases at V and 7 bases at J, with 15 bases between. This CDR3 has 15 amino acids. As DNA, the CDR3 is TGTGCCAGCAGCCGCCGGGACAACGCGAATTCACCCCTCCACTTT. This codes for CASSRRDNANSPLHF.

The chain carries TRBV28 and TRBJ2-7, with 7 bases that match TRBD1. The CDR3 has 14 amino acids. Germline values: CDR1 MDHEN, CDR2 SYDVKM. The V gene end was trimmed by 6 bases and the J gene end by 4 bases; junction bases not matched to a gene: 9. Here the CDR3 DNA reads TGTGCCAGCAGCCCGGGACAGTTAAGTTACGAGCAGTACTTC. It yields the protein CASSPGQLSYEQYF.

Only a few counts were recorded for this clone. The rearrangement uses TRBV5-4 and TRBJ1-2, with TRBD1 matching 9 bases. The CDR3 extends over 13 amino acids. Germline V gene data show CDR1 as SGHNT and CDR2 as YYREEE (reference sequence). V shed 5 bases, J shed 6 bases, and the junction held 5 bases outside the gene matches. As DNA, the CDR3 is TGTGCCAGCAGTTGGGACAGGGAACATGGCTACACCTTC. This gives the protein CASSWDREHGYTF.

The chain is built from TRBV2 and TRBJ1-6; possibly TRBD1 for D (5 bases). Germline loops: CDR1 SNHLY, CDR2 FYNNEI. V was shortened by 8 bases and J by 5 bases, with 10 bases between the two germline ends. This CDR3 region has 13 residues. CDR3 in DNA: TGTGCCAGCCAGGGTGGAAATAATTCACCCCTCCACTTT. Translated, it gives CASQGGNNSPLHF.

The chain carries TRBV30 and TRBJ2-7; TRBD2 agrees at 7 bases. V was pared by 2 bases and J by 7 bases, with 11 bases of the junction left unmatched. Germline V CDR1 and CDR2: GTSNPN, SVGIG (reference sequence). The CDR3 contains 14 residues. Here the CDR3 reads CAWSWVAGPLEQYF. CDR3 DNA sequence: TGTGCCTGGAGTTGGGTAGCGGGCCCCCTAGAGCAGTACTTC.

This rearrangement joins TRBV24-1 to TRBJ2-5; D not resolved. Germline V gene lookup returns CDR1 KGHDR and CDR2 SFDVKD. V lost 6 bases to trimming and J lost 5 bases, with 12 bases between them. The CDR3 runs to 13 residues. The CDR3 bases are TGTGCCACCAGTACGAACCCCTACGAGACCCAGTACTTC. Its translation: CATSTNPYETQYF.

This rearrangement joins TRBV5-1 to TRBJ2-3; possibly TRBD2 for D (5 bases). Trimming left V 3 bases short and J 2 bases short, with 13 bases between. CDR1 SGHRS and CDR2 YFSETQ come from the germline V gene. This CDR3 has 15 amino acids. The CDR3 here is CASSSDLDITDTQYF. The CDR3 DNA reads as TGCGCCAGCAGCTCGGACTTGGATATCACAGATACGCAGTATTTT.

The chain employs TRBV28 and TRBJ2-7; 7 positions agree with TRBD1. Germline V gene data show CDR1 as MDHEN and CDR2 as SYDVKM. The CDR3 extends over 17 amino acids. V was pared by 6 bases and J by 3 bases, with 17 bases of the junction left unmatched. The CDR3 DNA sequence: TGTGCCAGCAGCCCACCCCTCTGGGGGACAGAAAACTACGAGCAGTACTTC. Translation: CASSPPLWGTENYEQYF.

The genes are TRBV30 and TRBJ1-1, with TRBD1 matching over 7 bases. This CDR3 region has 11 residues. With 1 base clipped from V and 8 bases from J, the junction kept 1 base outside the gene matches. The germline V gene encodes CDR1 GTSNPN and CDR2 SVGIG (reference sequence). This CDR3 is CAWSEQGEAFF. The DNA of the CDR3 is TGTGCCTGGAGTGAACAGGGGGAAGCTTTCTTT.

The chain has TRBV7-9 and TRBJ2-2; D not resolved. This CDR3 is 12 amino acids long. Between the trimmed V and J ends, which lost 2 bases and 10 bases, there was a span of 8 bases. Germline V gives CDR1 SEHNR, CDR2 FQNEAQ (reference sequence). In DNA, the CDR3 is TGTGCCAGCAGCTTACCGGGTCCGGAGCTGTTTTTT. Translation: CASSLPGPELFF.

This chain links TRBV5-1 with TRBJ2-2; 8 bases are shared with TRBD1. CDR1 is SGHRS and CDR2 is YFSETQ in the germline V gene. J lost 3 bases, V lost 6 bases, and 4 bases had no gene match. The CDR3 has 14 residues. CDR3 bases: TGCGCCAGCACAGACAGGGGTGACACCGGGGAGCTGTTTTTT. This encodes CASTDRGDTGELFF. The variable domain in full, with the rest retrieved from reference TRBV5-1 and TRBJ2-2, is KAGVTQTPRYLIKTRGQQVTLSCSPISGHRSVSWYQQTPGQGLQFLFEYFSETQRNKGNFPGRFSGRQFSNSRSEMNVSTLELGDSALYLCASTDRGDTGELFFGEGSRLTVL.

DNA of the CDR3: TGTGCCAGCAACTCCGGGTCCACAGATACGCAGTATTTT. It translates to CASNSGSTDTQYF. This chain connects TRBV6-5 to TRBJ2-3; D unresolved. The CDR3 has 13 amino acids. V shed 7 bases and J shed 2 bases, with 10 bases lying between them. Germline CDR1 is MNHEY and CDR2 is SVGAGI.

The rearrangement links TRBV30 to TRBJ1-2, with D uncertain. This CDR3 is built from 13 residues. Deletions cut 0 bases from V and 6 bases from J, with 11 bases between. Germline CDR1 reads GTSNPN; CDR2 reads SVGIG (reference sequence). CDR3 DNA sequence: TGTGCCTGGAGTGTAATGGGCCGTCATGGCTACACCTTC. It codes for CAWSVMGRHGYTF.